Listed here are 22 T cell receptor beta chains from one sample, sequenced in a study of T cell responses to AZD1222 COVID-19 vaccine. Repertoires were generated with immunoSEQ multiplex PCR, while TCRdb's copy carries only in-frame clones and drops some. The sample lists roughly 100,000 clones; roughly 90% were seen once. This material consisted of peripheral blood, taken on day 0 of AZD1222 vaccination. Receptor source: an adult in good health.

The rearrangement uses TRBV7-3 and TRBJ2-2; 9 nucleotides align to TRBD2. The CDR3 runs to 16 residues. CDR1 is SGHTA and CDR2 is FQGTGA in the germline V gene. The trim removed 4 bases at V and 6 bases at J, leaving 9 bases unmatched. The CDR3, as DNA: TGTGCCAGCAGCTGGACTGCCTTAGCGGGAGCCGGGGAGCTGTTTTTT. As protein: CASSWTALAGAGELFF.

The V and J genes are TRBV5-8 and TRBJ1-5, with unresolved D. Trimming shortened V by 2 bases and J by 4 bases, and 4 bases separated the two germline ends. Germline V CDR1 and CDR2: SGHTS, YDEGEE. The CDR3 runs 12 residues. The CDR3 coding sequence is TGTGCCAGCAGCTTACAGAATCAGCCCCAGCATTTT. It translates to CASSLQNQPQHF.

The J gene is TRBJ1-4, the V gene TRBV6-5; D ambiguous. Germline-derived CDR1 and CDR2 are MNHEY and SVGAGI. The V and J ends lost 9 bases and 0 bases respectively, with 11 bases between them. There are 14 residues in the CDR3. CDR3 coding DNA: TGTGCCAGTATCGGAGGTGCAACTAATGAAAAACTGTTTTTT. It codes for CASIGGATNEKLFF.

For the CDR3, the DNA is TGTGCCAGCAGTGAACAGGGCGGGCAGCCCCAGCATTTT. It translates to CASSEQGGQPQHF. The V call is TRBV6-4, the J call TRBJ1-5, with a possible D match to TRBD1 (6 bases). The germline V and J ends were trimmed by 3 bases and 7 bases, with 10 bases remaining between them. CDR1 and CDR2 from the germline V gene are MRHNA and SNTAGT. The CDR3 spans 13 residues.

This chain connects TRBV27 to TRBJ2-7, with D possibly TRBD2 on 5 matching bases. This CDR3 has 13 amino acids. Trimming stripped 4 bases from V and 7 bases from J, with 14 bases between. Per the germline V gene, CDR1 is MNHEY and CDR2 is SMNVEV (reference sequence). The CDR3 DNA sequence: TGTGCCAGCAGTTCCCAAAGGTGGAGGGAGCAGTACTTC. Translating it yields CASSSQRWREQYF.

This clone was seen a few times. In DNA form, the CDR3 reads TGCGCCAGCAGTTCCACGCGGGGGGCGGAGACCCAGTACTTC. Translating gives CASSSTRGAETQYF. The V and J genes are TRBV10-1 and TRBJ2-5, with 8 bases matching TRBD2. This CDR3 is built from 14 residues. The V segment lost 5 bases and the J segment 5 bases; nucleotides outside the gene matches: 7. Germline loops: CDR1 WNHNN, CDR2 SYGVQD (reference sequence).

The chain employs TRBV10-3 and TRBJ2-1, with 13 bases lining up with TRBD2. The length of the CDR3 is 16 residues. Trimming cost V 6 bases and J 6 bases; bases outside gene matches: 8. CDR1 is ENHRY and CDR2 is SYGVKD in the germline V gene. The CDR3 bases are TGTGCCATCAGCCCTGGGACTAGCGGGATCACCAATGAGCAGTTCTTC. It encodes CAISPGTSGITNEQFF.

The V gene is TRBV7-2, the J gene TRBJ1-6; unclear D gene. V lost 1 base and J lost 6, with 7 bases in between. The CDR3 runs 14 residues. Germline CDR1 SGHTA, CDR2 FQGNSA. The CDR3 DNA reads TGTGCCAGCAGCTTAGGTACTGTTAATTCACCCCTCCACTTT. It codes for CASSLGTVNSPLHF.

CDR3 loop: CASRSISNQPQHF. The CDR3 DNA sequence: TGTGCCAGCAGATCCATCAGCAATCAGCCCCAGCATTTT. V and J are TRBV28 and TRBJ1-5; the D is unclear. Deletions cut 6 bases from V and 1 base from J, with 7 bases between. Germline CDR1 is MDHEN and CDR2 is SYDVKM. The CDR3 has 13 residues.

The chain links TRBV5-1 to TRBJ1-5, with a possible D match to TRBD1 (6 bases). The length of the CDR3 is 15 residues. V dropped 7 bases and J dropped 8 bases, with 22 bases sitting between them. CDR1 and CDR2 from the germline V gene are SGHRS and YFSETQ. CDR3 in amino acids: CASRVGAQGLEPQHF. CDR3 in DNA: TGCGCCAGCCGGGTGGGGGCCCAGGGGCTTGAGCCCCAGCATTTT.

This clone was detected only once. The chain recombines TRBV11-2 with TRBJ2-7; 10 nucleotides match TRBD2. The CDR3 covers 14 residues. Germline CDR1 is SGHAT and CDR2 is FQNNGV. The J segment lost 2 bases and the V segment lost 5 bases, leaving 3 bases of the junction unmatched. DNA for the CDR3: TGTGCCAGCAGCCAGGGACTAGCGACCTACGAGCAGTACTTC. This sequence encodes CASSQGLATYEQYF.

The V call is TRBV2, the J call TRBJ1-4; 8 bases align to TRBD1. Germline V CDR1 and CDR2: SNHLY, FYNNEI. The CDR3 has 15 residues. The junction had 6 bases not matched to a gene; V was cut back by 6 bases and J by 3 bases. In DNA, the CDR3 is TGTGCCAGCAGATTCGGACAGGGTTCTAATGAAAAACTGTTTTTT. Encoded protein: CASRFGQGSNEKLFF.

The chain links TRBV7-9 to TRBJ1-1; 7 nucleotides line up with TRBD1. CDR3 size: 16 residues. V was pared by 5 bases and J by 1 base, with 10 bases of the junction left unmatched. Germline CDR1 SEHNR, CDR2 FQNEAQ (reference sequence). As DNA, the CDR3 is TGTGCCAGCAGCCCAAATCAGGGGGGACAGAACACTGAAGCTTTCTTT. Protein sequence: CASSPNQGGQNTEAFF.

This chain connects TRBV19 to TRBJ1-2; 7 bases are shared with TRBD1. The CDR3 consists of 14 residues. The germline V gene has CDR1 LNHDA and CDR2 SQIVND (reference sequence). With V trimmed by 9 bases and J by 4 bases, 11 bases remained unmatched. The CDR3 sequence: CASLPMTGTYGYTF. CDR3 sequence (DNA): TGTGCCAGCCTTCCCATGACAGGGACCTATGGCTACACCTTC.

The chain is built from TRBV28 and TRBJ2-2, with 7 bases matching TRBD2. This CDR3 is 12 amino acids long. V shed 11 bases and J 3 bases; nucleotides not matched to a gene: 3. Germline CDR1 is MDHEN and CDR2 is SYDVKM. In DNA form, the CDR3 reads TGTGCCGGGGGGGAATACACCGGGGAGCTGTTTTTT. Translated: CAGGEYTGELFF.

The chain recombines TRBV9 with TRBJ2-1, with D perhaps matching TRBD1 (6 bases). Trimming took 0 bases from V and 4 from J, leaving 8 bases between them. The CDR3 spans 14 residues. Germline assignment: CDR1 SGDLS and CDR2 YYNGEE. DNA for the CDR3: TGTGCCAGCAGCGTAGCGAGGGGGTACAATGAGCAGTTCTTC. The encoded protein is CASSVARGYNEQFF.

The V and J genes are TRBV5-6 and TRBJ2-1; D is possibly TRBD1 (6 bases). Trimming removed 2 bases from V and 3 bases from J, with 12 bases in between. The germline CDR1 and CDR2 sequences are SGHDT and YYEEEE. The length of the CDR3 is 15 residues. The CDR3 region has the DNA TGTGCCAGCAGCTTAATGCCAGGGGTCTACAATGAGCAGTTCTTC. Residues: CASSLMPGVYNEQFF.

The chain carries TRBV4-2 and TRBJ2-1; TRBD2 matches at 13 bases. The V segment lost 2 bases and the J segment 2 bases; nucleotides outside the gene matches: 9. This CDR3 spans 19 amino acids. Germline-derived CDR1 and CDR2 are LGHNA and YNFKEQ. The CDR3 is CASSQLWTSGGSPYNEQFF. In nucleotides, the CDR3 is TGTGCCAGCAGCCAACTCTGGACTAGCGGGGGTTCCCCCTACAATGAGCAGTTCTTC.

This clone was observed once. This rearrangement joins TRBV6-6 to TRBJ2-7; perhaps TRBD1 as D (6 bases). In germline, CDR1 is MNHNY, CDR2 SVGAGI (reference sequence). Trimming pared 2 bases from V and 5 bases from J, leaving 13 bases between. CDR3 length: 14 amino acids. In DNA form, the CDR3 reads TGTGCCAGCAGTTACGAACAGGGCTTTGACGAGCAGTACTTC. Translating gives CASSYEQGFDEQYF.

The count of this clone is one. V is TRBV18 and J is TRBJ1-3; maybe TRBD1 (6 bases). This CDR3 has 16 amino acids. Trimming removed 3 bases from V and 0 bases from J, with 12 bases in between. Germline CDR1 and CDR2: KGHSH and LQKENI. CDR3 loop: CASSPQGPLSGNTIYF. The CDR3 DNA sequence: TGTGCCAGCTCACCTCAGGGGCCGCTCTCTGGAAACACCATATATTTT.

The chain combines TRBV30 with TRBJ1-5; D may be TRBD1 (5 bases). Germline CDR1 GTSNPN, CDR2 SVGIG (reference sequence). The CDR3 loop spans 13 amino acids. V was trimmed by 0 bases and J by 6 bases, leaving 9 bases between them. CDR3 DNA: TGTGCCTGGAGTGTACGGGACTCTCAGCCCCAGCATTTT. Translating gives CAWSVRDSQPQHF.

This chain connects TRBV7-9 to TRBJ2-1; D gene uncertain. Germline V gives CDR1 SEHNR, CDR2 FQNEAQ (reference sequence). The CDR3 spans 14 residues. The V end was cut by 5 bases, the J end by 0 bases, with 8 bases between. The CDR3 nucleotides are TGTGCCAGCAGCCTTTCCAGCTCCTACAATGAGCAGTTCTTC. This gives the protein CASSLSSSYNEQFF.